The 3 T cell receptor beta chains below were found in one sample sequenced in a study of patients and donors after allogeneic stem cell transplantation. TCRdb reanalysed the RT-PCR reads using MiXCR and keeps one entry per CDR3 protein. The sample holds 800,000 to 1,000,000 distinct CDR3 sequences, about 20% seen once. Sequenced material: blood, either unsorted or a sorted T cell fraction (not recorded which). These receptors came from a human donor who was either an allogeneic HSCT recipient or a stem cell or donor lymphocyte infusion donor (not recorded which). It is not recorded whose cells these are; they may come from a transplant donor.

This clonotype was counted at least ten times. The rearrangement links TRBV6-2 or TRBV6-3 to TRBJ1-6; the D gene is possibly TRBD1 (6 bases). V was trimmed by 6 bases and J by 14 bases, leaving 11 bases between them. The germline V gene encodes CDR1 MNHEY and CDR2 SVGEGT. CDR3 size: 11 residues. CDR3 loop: CASSTGQTLHF. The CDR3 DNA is TGTGCCAGCAGCACCGGACAGACCCTCCACTTT.

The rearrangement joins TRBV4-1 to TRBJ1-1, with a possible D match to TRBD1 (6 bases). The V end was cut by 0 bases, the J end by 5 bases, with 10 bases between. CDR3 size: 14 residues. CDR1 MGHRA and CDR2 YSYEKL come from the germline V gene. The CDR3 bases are TGCGCCAGCAGCCAAGATTCAGGGGTTACTGAAGCTTTCTTT. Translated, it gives CASSQDSGVTEAFF.

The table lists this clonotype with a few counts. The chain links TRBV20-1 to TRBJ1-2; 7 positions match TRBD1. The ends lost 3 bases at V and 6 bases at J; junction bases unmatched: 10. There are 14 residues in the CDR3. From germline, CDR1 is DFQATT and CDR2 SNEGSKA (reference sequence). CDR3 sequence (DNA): TGCAGTGCTAGCCAAAGGACAGGTGGGGATGGCTACACCTTC. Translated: CSASQRTGGDGYTF.